Below are 29 T cell receptor beta chains sequenced from a single sample in a study of lung T cells in sarcoidosis with Löfgren's syndrome. Via MiXCR, TCRdb re-called the reads, giving one row per CDR3 protein. The data contain more than 50,000 distinct CDR3 sequences, 21% of them seen just once; the ten biggest clones take up around 2.3%. Specimen: CD4+ T cells from PBMCs. These receptors were taken from a human donor with sarcoidosis (Löfgren's syndrome or another form), or a control subject (not recorded which).

There are many counts of this clonotype. V gene TRBV20-1 combines with J gene TRBJ1-1, with a tentative D call TRBD1 (5 bases). Looked up from germline, CDR1 is DFQATT and CDR2 is SNEGSKA (reference sequence). The germline V and J ends were trimmed by 8 bases and 2 bases, with 12 bases remaining between them. CDR3 length: 12 amino acids. The CDR3 sequence: CSLKGLNTEAFF. The DNA for the CDR3 is TGCAGTCTGAAGGGACTTAACACTGAAGCTTTCTTT.

This clonotype has more than one count but fewer than ten. V gene TRBV10-3 combines with J gene TRBJ2-5; D uncertain. Trimming cost V 2 bases and J 6 bases, with 4 bases left between them. CDR1 and CDR2 (germline): ENHRY, SYGVKD. The CDR3 has 11 residues. CDR3 sequence: CAISEGQTQYF. CDR3 in DNA: TGTGCCATCAGTGAGGGTCAGACCCAGTACTTC.

As regards this clonotype: A much larger clone differs from this one at a single base, so this may be a read error. The chain is built from TRBV20-1 and TRBJ1-5; D unclear. The germline V gene encodes CDR1 DFQATT and CDR2 SNEGSKA (reference sequence). There are 14 residues in the CDR3. The V gene lost 0 bases and the J gene lost 11 bases, with 17 bases spanning the gap. As DNA, the CDR3 is TGCAGTGCTAGAGATCTGGCCCCTGGGCAGTCCCAGCATTTT. Translated, it gives CSARDLAPGQSQHF.

This clonotype is medium-sized by share. The chain employs TRBV10-3 and TRBJ2-5; no firm D call. Trimming pared 2 bases from V and 1 base from J, leaving 5 bases between. The germline CDR1 and CDR2 sequences are ENHRY and SYGVKD. There are 13 residues in the CDR3. The CDR3 DNA follows: TGTGCCATCAGTGAGGGTAGCCAAGAGACCCAGTACTTC. Translated: CAISEGSQETQYF.

The gene calls are TRBV7-3 and TRBJ2-7, with a possible D match to TRBD1 (6 bases). From germline, CDR1 is SGHTA and CDR2 FQGTGA. V was pared by 1 base and J by 5 bases, with 15 bases between. This CDR3 region has 15 residues. The CDR3 loop is CASSLSQGPWDEQYF. The CDR3 DNA sequence: TGTGCCAGCAGCTTAAGCCAGGGGCCCTGGGACGAGCAGTACTTC.

A remark on this clonotype: A clone one base away is much larger, so this may be a read error. The DNA is left out, because the CDR3 cannot be placed on it with certainty; the CDR3 is given as TCRdb lists it. The V gene is TRBV28, the J gene TRBJ2-7; the table assigns TRBD1, which was not confirmed against the DNA. Germline V gives CDR1 MDHEN, CDR2 SYDVKM. With termini counted, the CDR3 has 17 amino acids. CDR3 residues: CASSPLGVGLGIPAQHF.

This chain joins TRBV5-1 and TRBJ2-5, with TRBD1 matching 8 bases. J was trimmed by 5 bases and V by 5 bases; bases with no gene match: 11. Germline V gene lookup returns CDR1 SGHRS and CDR2 YFSETQ. This CDR3 region has 15 residues. The chain's CDR3 is CASSLADRVVETQYF. CDR3 bases: TGCGCCAGCAGTCTGGCGGACAGGGTTGTGGAGACCCAGTACTTC. The variable domain in full, with the rest retrieved from reference TRBV5-1 and TRBJ2-5, is KAGVTQTPRYLIKTRGQQVTLSCSPISGHRSVSWYQQTPGQGLQFLFEYFSETQRNKGNFPGRFSGRQFSNSRSEMNVSTLELGDSALYLCASSLADRVVETQYFGPGTRLLVL.

This clonotype has more than one count but fewer than ten. Here the CDR3 DNA reads TGCGCCAGCAGCCAAGATCGGTTAACGAGCTCCTACGAGCAGTACTTC. It specifies CASSQDRLTSSYEQYF. The J gene is TRBJ2-7, the V gene TRBV4-3; D unresolved. CDR3 length equals 16 residues. Trimming cost V 0 bases and J 0 bases, with 12 bases left between them. Germline V CDR1 and CDR2: LGHNA, YSLEER.

This clonotype has at least ten counts. The V gene is TRBV6-1, the J gene TRBJ2-1; 9 bases agree with TRBD2. The CDR3 sequence is 16 residues long. J lost 0 bases, V lost 6 bases, and 6 bases had no gene match. Germline-derived CDR1 and CDR2 are MNHNS and SASEGT. Here the CDR3 DNA reads TGTGCCAGCAGGTGGACTAGCGCCCGCTCCTACAATGAGCAGTTCTTC. It encodes CASRWTSARSYNEQFF.

The table lists this clonotype with many counts. The V gene is TRBV20-1, the J gene TRBJ1-5; D is undetermined. V lost 1 base, J lost 5 bases, and 9 bases lay in between. This CDR3 has 13 residues. Germline lookup yields CDR1 DFQATT and CDR2 SNEGSKA (reference sequence). The CDR3 sequence: CSARVDGDQPQHF. The CDR3 DNA follows: TGCAGTGCTAGAGTGGACGGAGATCAGCCCCAGCATTTT.

To note about this clonotype: The germline gene is not matched at one end of the junction; a read error may be the cause. The gene calls are TRBV7-9 and TRBJ2-1; no definite D call. From germline, CDR1 is SEHNR and CDR2 FQNEAQ (reference sequence). The CDR3 has 16 residues. The CDR3 sequence: CANSPRGLYQANEQFF. The CDR3 DNA is TGTGCCAACAGCCCGCGAGGCCTTTATCAGGCCAATGAGCAGTTCTTC.

In its sample, this clonotype was seen many times. The chain links TRBV7-9 to TRBJ2-2; TRBD1 matches at 7 bases. Trimming cost V 5 bases and J 7 bases; bases outside gene matches: 10. The CDR3 runs to 15 residues. CDR1 SEHNR and CDR2 FQNEAQ come from the germline V gene (reference sequence). CDR3 DNA: TGTGCCAGCAGCCTAATGACAGGGTTCGTCGGGGAGCTGTTTTTT. As protein: CASSLMTGFVGELFF.

Many counts were recorded for this clonotype. V and J are TRBV2 and TRBJ2-3; 10 nucleotides match TRBD1. Per germline, CDR1 SNHLY and CDR2 FYNNEI. There are 16 residues in the CDR3. V was clipped by 4 bases and J by 2 bases; unmatched bases: 6. CDR3: CASSGGTGASTDTQYF. For the CDR3, the DNA is TGTGCCAGCAGTGGGGGGACAGGGGCATCCACAGATACGCAGTATTTT.

The V gene is TRBV12-3 or TRBV12-4, the J gene TRBJ1-1; D perhaps matches TRBD1 (5 bases). CDR3 length: 18 amino acids. Trimming took 4 bases from V and 0 from J, leaving 21 bases between them. CDR3 in DNA: TGTGCCAGCAGTTCACACCCGGGACCTCAAGGTATGAACACTGAAGCTTTCTTT. It translates to CASSSHPGPQGMNTEAFF.

This clonotype has a single count. A much larger clonotype is one base distant, so this may be a read error. This chain connects TRBV24-1 to TRBJ1-5; 8 nucleotides align to TRBD1. V gave up 4 bases and J gave up 6 bases; unmatched junction bases: 7. CDR3 length: 15 amino acids. Germline V lookup: CDR1 KGHDR, CDR2 SFDVKD. The DNA for the CDR3 is TGTGCCACCAGTGACCGGGACAGGTATGGTCAGCCCCAGCATTTT. Protein sequence: CATSDRDRYGQPQHF.

A note on this clonotype: A single base separates this from a much larger clone, so it may be a read error. V is TRBV7-9 and J is TRBJ2-2, with D unresolved. Per the germline V gene, CDR1 is SEHNR and CDR2 is FQNEAQ (reference sequence). The CDR3 contains 13 residues. The chain's CDR3 is CVSSLSPPAELFF. The DNA for the CDR3 is TGTGTCAGCAGCTTAAGTCCCCCTGCGGAGCTGTTTTTT.

This chain links TRBV20-1 with TRBJ1-6; D is undetermined. V was cut by 5 bases and J by 6 bases, with 14 bases left in between. The CDR3 consists of 14 residues. CDR1 and CDR2 (germline): DFQATT, SNEGSKA (reference sequence). In DNA, the CDR3 is TGCAGTGCTGGCCGGGGAATTGCTAATTCACCCCTCCACTTT. Protein product: CSAGRGIANSPLHF.

The chain couples TRBV29-1 to TRBJ1-1, with no clear D. Trimming took off 2 bases at V and 11 bases at J, with 18 bases between the two ends. The germline gives CDR1 SQVTM, CDR2 ANQGSEA. The CDR3 has 13 amino acids. CDR3 nucleotide sequence: TGCAGCGTTGAAAAGAGGACCACCGGGCGGGCTTTCTTT. Translating gives CSVEKRTTGRAFF.

The chain is built from TRBV9 and TRBJ2-5; possibly TRBD2 for D (6 bases). The ends were cut back, 4 bases at V and 5 bases at J, with 18 bases in the middle. Germline lookup yields CDR1 SGDLS and CDR2 YYNGEE. The CDR3 has 15 residues. In DNA, the CDR3 is TGTGCCAGCAGCACCCAGGTGGGCAGCGGGGAGACCCAGTACTTC. It is translated as CASSTQVGSGETQYF. Filled out from reference TRBV9 and TRBJ2-5, the complete variable domain reads DSGVTQTPKHLITATGQRVTLRCSPRSGDLSVYWYQQSLDQGLQFLIQYYNGEERAKGNILERFSAQQFPDLHSELNLSSLELGDSALYFCASSTQVGSGETQYFGPGTRLLVL.

In its sample, this clonotype was seen many times. Germline is not matched at one junction end, which may reflect a read error. In nucleotides, the CDR3 is TGTGCTAGCAGCTCTGGAACGAATGAGCAGTTCTTC. This sequence encodes CASSSGTNEQFF. This chain joins TRBV7-7 and TRBJ2-1; D is undetermined. The V gene's germline CDR1 is SSHAT and CDR2 FNYEAQ (reference sequence). This CDR3 region has 12 residues. Full variable domain (missing parts from reference TRBV7-7 and TRBJ2-1): GAGVSQSPRYKVTKRGQDVTLRCDPISSHATLYWYQQALGQGPEFLTYFNYEAQPDKSGLPSDRFSAERPEGSISTLTIQRTEQRDSAMYRCASSSGTNEQFFGPGTRLTVL.

Of note for this clonotype: At one boundary the junction diverges from the germline segment, which might be a read error. This chain joins TRBV6-1 and TRBJ1-1, with D maybe TRBD1 (5 bases). Germline CDR1 and CDR2: MNHNS and SASEGT. This CDR3 has 15 amino acids. CDR3 DNA: TGTGCCAGCAGTCCCCAGGGCCACCATCCCACTGAGGCTTCCTTT. Its translation is CASSPQGHHPTEASF.

The CDR3 protein is CSGYRGGRSQYF. CDR3 nucleotide sequence: TGCAGCGGTTACAGGGGGGGTCGCTCCCAGTACTTC. The chain carries TRBV29-1 and TRBJ2-5; a possible D gene is TRBD1 (8 bases). Germline-derived CDR1 and CDR2 are SQVTM and ANQGSEA. CDR3 length: 12 residues. Trimming left V 7 bases short and J 9 bases short, with 18 bases between.

This clonotype occurred many times. The chain joins TRBV12-3 or TRBV12-4 to TRBJ2-1; TRBD2 matches at 12 bases. The CDR3 covers 17 residues. Losses at the gene ends were 5 bases for V and 3 bases for J; bases not matched to a gene: 8. CDR3 sequence: CASSSLAGGPGYNEQFF. The CDR3 nucleotides read TGTGCCAGCAGTAGCCTAGCGGGAGGGCCGGGCTACAATGAGCAGTTCTTC.

This chain uses TRBV5-1 with TRBJ1-1, with 11 bases lining up with TRBD1. The germline CDR1 and CDR2 sequences are SGHRS and YFSETQ. The CDR3 extends over 16 amino acids. The J segment lost 0 bases and the V segment lost 6 bases, leaving 7 bases of the junction unmatched. The CDR3, as DNA: TGCGCCAGCAAAGGACAGGGGGCGATCATGAACACTGAAGCTTTCTTT. It codes for CASKGQGAIMNTEAFF.

This clonotype appeared once. This could be a read error, since a much larger clone is one nucleotide away. The chain is built from TRBV20-1 and TRBJ1-4; D ambiguous. V was clipped by 2 bases and J by 0 bases, with 13 bases between them. This CDR3 has 16 residues. Germline V lookup: CDR1 DFQATT, CDR2 SNEGSKA (reference sequence). CDR3 DNA: TGCAGTGCTAGATGGAACATCGGAGCAACTAATGAAAAACTGTTTTTT. Translated, it gives CSARWNIGATNEKLFF.

Remarks on this clonotype: At one of its ends the junction is not consistent with the germline gene, which may arise from a read error. The chain couples TRBV27 to TRBJ2-1; 9 nucleotides match TRBD2. The length of the CDR3 is 16 residues. CDR1 and CDR2 from the germline V gene are MNHEY and SMNVEV (reference sequence). CDR3: CASGGLLGLSYNEQSF. In DNA, the CDR3 is TGCGCCAGCGGGGGGCTGCTGGGGCTCTCCTACAATGAGCAGTCCTTC.

This clonotype has a handful of counts. The J gene is TRBJ2-5, the V gene TRBV4-1, with TRBD1 as a possible D gene (6 bases). Between the trimmed V and J ends, which lost 1 base and 2 bases, there was a span of 14 bases. Germline CDR1 is MGHRA and CDR2 is YSYEKL. The CDR3 length is 16 residues. The chain's CDR3 is CASSQGSGAIQETQYF. DNA for the CDR3: TGCGCCAGCAGCCAAGGGTCAGGGGCGATACAAGAGACCCAGTACTTC.

There are many counts of this clonotype. The CDR3 reads CASSSNSGTSLSYEQYF. The DNA of the CDR3 is TGTGCCAGCAGCTCGAATTCCGGGACTAGCCTCTCCTACGAGCAGTACTTC. The chain carries TRBV11-2 and TRBJ2-7, with 9 bases matching TRBD2. The trim removed 4 bases at V and 0 bases at J, leaving 10 bases unmatched. Per germline, CDR1 SGHAT and CDR2 FQNNGV. CDR3 size: 17 residues.

This clonotype was counted many times. This rearrangement joins TRBV20-1 to TRBJ2-1, with 14 nucleotides matching TRBD2. Germline CDR1 DFQATT, CDR2 SNEGSKA (reference sequence). With 6 bases clipped from V and 9 bases from J, the junction kept 7 bases outside the gene matches. The CDR3 runs to 14 residues. This chain's CDR3 is CSARLAGGGGEQFF. In nucleotides, the CDR3 is TGCAGTGCCAGACTAGCGGGGGGGGGCGGTGAGCAGTTCTTC.